These 21 T cell receptor beta chains were sequenced from one sample in a study of response to subunit inactivated influenza vaccine. MiXCR, run by TCRdb on the RT-PCR reads, gives a single entry per CDR3 protein. The sample holds some 600,000 distinct CDR3 sequences, 12% to 15% seen once. Sequencing was performed on PBMCs from blood, taken 14 days before vaccination. Source of these receptors: a middle-aged man who received an inactivated influenza vaccine.

In its sample, this clonotype was seen a few times. The gene calls are TRBV5-6 and TRBJ2-7; D uncertain. The CDR3 extends over 13 amino acids. Germline V CDR1 and CDR2: SGHDT, YYEEEE. Trimming shortened V by 1 base and J by 3 bases, and 8 bases separated the two germline ends. The CDR3 region is CASSLSSFYEQYF. For the CDR3, the DNA is TGTGCCAGCAGCTTGAGCAGTTTCTACGAGCAGTACTTC.

In its sample, this clonotype was seen many times. The chain links TRBV18 to TRBJ2-3; TRBD2 is a possible D gene (5 bases). Trimming took 8 bases from V and 0 from J, leaving 12 bases between them. The germline CDR1 and CDR2 sequences are KGHSH and LQKENI. This CDR3 spans 14 amino acids. The CDR3: CASSPRTSTDTQYF. CDR3 sequence (DNA): TGTGCCAGCAGCCCGCGGACTAGCACAGATACGCAGTATTTT.

The chain recombines TRBV12-3 or TRBV12-4 with TRBJ1-1, with D possibly being TRBD1 (6 bases). The V end lost 3 bases, the J end lost 4 bases, and 12 bases lay between the germline ends. CDR3 size: 14 residues. In DNA, the CDR3 is TGTGCCAGCAGTTTTAACAGGGCGAGCACTGAAGCTTTCTTT. It specifies CASSFNRASTEAFF.

This clonotype was seen a handful of times. The J gene is TRBJ1-5, the V gene TRBV20-1; D is unclear. Germline CDR1 DFQATT, CDR2 SNEGSKA (reference sequence). This CDR3 comprises 13 residues. V lost 5 bases and J lost 3, with 11 bases in between. The CDR3 DNA follows: TGCAGTGCTCAGGTCAGGAACAATCAGCCCCAGCATTTT. It codes for CSAQVRNNQPQHF.

This clonotype was seen a handful of times. This rearrangement joins TRBV11-2 to TRBJ2-7, with D possibly matching TRBD1 (5 bases). The CDR3 loop spans 16 amino acids. Trimming removed 1 base at V and 3 bases at J, with 16 bases between. From germline, CDR1 is SGHAT and CDR2 FQNNGV. DNA of the CDR3: TGTGCCAGCAGCTTAGCGAAGTTGGGCAGGGTCTACGAGCAGTACTTC. Its translation is CASSLAKLGRVYEQYF.

This clonotype came up a few times. This chain links TRBV7-3 with TRBJ2-3; D is undetermined. The CDR3 consists of 16 residues. V was cut by 2 bases and J by 0 bases, with 12 bases left in between. Germline V CDR1 and CDR2: SGHTA, FQGTGA. In DNA, the CDR3 is TGTGCCAGCAGCTTAGGGCCAGGCTACAGCACAGATACGCAGTATTTT. Translated: CASSLGPGYSTDTQYF.

This clonotype was counted a few times. The V and J genes are TRBV15 and TRBJ2-3; D is ambiguous. CDR1 and CDR2 (germline): LNHNV, YYDKDF (reference sequence). CDR3 size: 16 residues. The V end was cut by 0 bases, the J end by 0 bases, with 10 bases between. The CDR3 DNA reads as TGTGCCACCAGCAGAGAGGGCGGCTTAAGCACAGATACGCAGTATTTT. Its protein is CATSREGGLSTDTQYF.

There are a few counts of this clonotype. The chain employs TRBV20-1 and TRBJ2-3, with 9 bases that match TRBD1. Germline loops: CDR1 DFQATT, CDR2 SNEGSKA (reference sequence). Trimming removed 6 bases from V and 6 bases from J; junction bases left unmatched: 10. The CDR3 is 14 amino acids. Here the CDR3 DNA reads TGCAGTGCGGCACAGGGGGCCCGAAGGGATACGCAGTATTTT. Translated: CSAAQGARRDTQYF.

This clonotype was detected a few times. V usage is TRBV20-1 and J usage is TRBJ2-5; 10 nucleotides align to TRBD1. Germline CDR1 is DFQATT and CDR2 is SNEGSKA (reference sequence). The ends lost 3 bases at V and 3 bases at J; junction bases unmatched: 4. CDR3 length: 14 amino acids. CDR3 DNA sequence: TGCAGTGCTAGTAGACAGGGGGCTGAAGAGACCCAGTACTTC. The encoded protein is CSASRQGAEETQYF.

This clonotype was picked up a small number of times. V usage is TRBV4-2 and J usage is TRBJ1-5, with a tentative D call TRBD1 (5 bases). The CDR3 sequence is 15 residues long. Germline V lookup: CDR1 LGHNA, CDR2 YNFKEQ. The germline V and J ends were trimmed by 0 bases and 3 bases, with 9 bases remaining between them. The DNA of the CDR3 is TGTGCCAGCAGCCAAGATGGACATCACAATCAGCCCCAGCATTTT. Its translation is CASSQDGHHNQPQHF.

There are a few counts of this clonotype. This rearrangement joins TRBV7-2 to TRBJ2-7; TRBD1 agrees at 7 bases. In germline, CDR1 is SGHTA, CDR2 FQGNSA. Trimming at V came to 5 bases and at J to 1 base, leaving 5 bases not matched to a gene. This CDR3 has 14 amino acids. The CDR3 nucleotides read TGTGCCAGCAGCCAAAGGACAGGTTCCTACGAGCAGTACTTC. This sequence encodes CASSQRTGSYEQYF.

J is TRBJ2-7 and V is TRBV7-9, with TRBD2 as a possible D gene (6 bases). There are 15 residues in the CDR3. The V end was cut by 5 bases, the J end by 6 bases, with 20 bases between. Germline assignment: CDR1 SEHNR and CDR2 FQNEAQ (reference sequence). The CDR3 protein is CASSRLGGSGTEQYF. For the CDR3, the DNA is TGTGCCAGCAGCCGCCTTGGGGGGTCTGGAACCGAGCAGTACTTC.

This clonotype was seen many times. The chain uses TRBV5-1 and TRBJ2-1; 14 bases line up with TRBD2. CDR1 is SGHRS, CDR2 YFSETQ, per germline. Trimming cost V 4 bases and J 6 bases; bases outside gene matches: 18. The CDR3 runs 20 residues. The CDR3: CASSPPPVRLAGGIFNEQFF. DNA for the CDR3: TGCGCCAGCAGCCCACCCCCGGTAAGACTAGCGGGAGGGATATTCAATGAGCAGTTCTTC.

The gene calls are TRBV4-2 and TRBJ2-7; 13 bases agree with TRBD2. Germline CDR1 reads LGHNA; CDR2 reads YNFKEQ. With 2 bases clipped from V and 6 bases from J, the junction kept 4 bases outside the gene matches. The CDR3 covers 15 residues. CDR3 residues: CASSQWTSGGGEQYF. In DNA, the CDR3 is TGTGCCAGCAGCCAATGGACTAGCGGGGGAGGCGAGCAGTACTTC.

This clonotype was counted only a few times. The gene calls are TRBV5-1 and TRBJ2-5; 8 bases match TRBD1. CDR3 length: 15 residues. Germline V lookup: CDR1 SGHRS, CDR2 YFSETQ. V trimming: 3 bases; J trimming: 7 bases; junction bases outside the gene matches: 11. CDR3 residues: CASSSGTGRTGTQYF. CDR3 DNA sequence: TGCGCCAGCAGCTCGGGGACAGGCCGTACGGGGACCCAGTACTTC.

This clonotype has a handful of counts. The rearrangement joins TRBV12-3 or TRBV12-4 to TRBJ2-5, with TRBD2 identical over 7 bases. The CDR3 runs to 14 residues. Trimming removed 7 bases from V and 4 bases from J; junction bases left unmatched: 9. In nucleotides, the CDR3 is TGTGCCAGCACCGCTGGGGGGGGAGGAGAGACCCAGTACTTC. It translates to CASTAGGGGETQYF.

This clonotype was seen repeatedly, ten times or more. V and J are TRBV27 and TRBJ2-1; 11 bases line up with TRBD2. Germline CDR1 and CDR2: MNHEY and SMNVEV (reference sequence). The CDR3 runs 15 residues. V was pared by 3 bases and J by 7 bases, with 5 bases of the junction left unmatched. This CDR3 reads CASSFGSGRGNEQFF. CDR3 in DNA: TGTGCCAGCAGTTTCGGTAGCGGGAGGGGTAATGAGCAGTTCTTC.

A few counts support this clonotype. This sequence joins TRBV27 and TRBJ1-3; TRBD1 agrees at 9 bases. Germline V gene data show CDR1 as MNHEY and CDR2 as SMNVEV (reference sequence). V was pared by 10 bases and J by 2 bases, with 3 bases of the junction left unmatched. The CDR3 covers 13 residues. This chain's CDR3 is CANRGQAGNTIYF. DNA for the CDR3: TGTGCCAACAGGGGGCAGGCTGGAAACACCATATATTTT.

A few counts support this clonotype. The chain links TRBV5-1 to TRBJ2-6; 8 bases align to TRBD1. The ends lost 0 bases at V and 1 base at J; junction bases unmatched: 9. The CDR3 totals 19 residues. Germline lookup yields CDR1 SGHRS and CDR2 YFSETQ. CDR3: CASSLVYGQGISGANVLTF. The CDR3 coding sequence is TGCGCCAGCAGCTTGGTTTATGGACAGGGCATATCTGGGGCCAACGTCCTGACTTTC.

The genes are TRBV29-1 and TRBJ2-7; 7 nucleotides match TRBD1. Germline V CDR1 and CDR2: SQVTM, ANQGSEA. CDR3 length: 12 amino acids. V lost 7 bases, J lost 6 bases, and 9 bases stayed unmatched. The CDR3 region is CSGLHNRGEQYF. The CDR3 region has the DNA TGCAGCGGACTACACAACAGGGGCGAGCAGTACTTC.

V usage is TRBV7-9 and J usage is TRBJ2-2, with D possibly TRBD2 on 5 matching bases. The germline gives CDR1 SEHNR, CDR2 FQNEAQ (reference sequence). This CDR3 spans 14 amino acids. Trimming removed 6 bases at V and 4 bases at J, with 12 bases between. In DNA form, the CDR3 reads TGTGCCAGCAGTCAAAAGGCGGGCACCGGGGAGCTGTTTTTT. Its translation is CASSQKAGTGELFF.